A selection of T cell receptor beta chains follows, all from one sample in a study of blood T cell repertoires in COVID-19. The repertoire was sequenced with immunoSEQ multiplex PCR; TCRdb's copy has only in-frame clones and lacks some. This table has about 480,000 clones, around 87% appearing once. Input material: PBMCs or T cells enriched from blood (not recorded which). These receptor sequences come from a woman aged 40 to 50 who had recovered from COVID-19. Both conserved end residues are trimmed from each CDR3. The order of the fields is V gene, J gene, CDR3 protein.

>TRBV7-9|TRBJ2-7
ASSSNTGTTSSYEQY
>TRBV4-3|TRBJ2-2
ASSQGVGGQENTGELF
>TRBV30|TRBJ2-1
AWSVGTGRMGQF
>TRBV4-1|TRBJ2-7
ASSRASGYEQY
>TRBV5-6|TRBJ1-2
ASSLANRDRVFFGYT
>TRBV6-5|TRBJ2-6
ASMSPGANVLT
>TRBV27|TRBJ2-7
ASSFEPGNYEQY
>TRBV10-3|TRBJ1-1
AISGFDIGSTEAF
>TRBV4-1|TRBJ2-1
ASSQEGLAGDNEQF
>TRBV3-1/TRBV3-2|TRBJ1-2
ASSQRGQGTNYGYT
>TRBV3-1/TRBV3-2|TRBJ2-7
ASSQGISISYEQY
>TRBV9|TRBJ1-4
ASSGTGGEKLF
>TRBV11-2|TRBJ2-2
ASSMRGQGADTGELF
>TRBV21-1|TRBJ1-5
ASSNPWSQYNQPQH
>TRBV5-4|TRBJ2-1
ASSSSGRAFYEQF
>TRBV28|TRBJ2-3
ASSFGRRGGTDTQY
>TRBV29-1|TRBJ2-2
SGTSGRNTGELF
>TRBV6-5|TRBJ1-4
ASNRRTAPGEKLF
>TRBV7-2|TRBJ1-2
ASSLGSQNYGYT
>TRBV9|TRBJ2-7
ASSVRPVSYEQY
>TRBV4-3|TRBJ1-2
ASSQGQGRVNYGYT
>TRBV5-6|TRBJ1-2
ASRRQSVFYGYT
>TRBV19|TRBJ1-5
ASSILVDQPQH
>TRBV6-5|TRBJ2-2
ASSPISSSGELF
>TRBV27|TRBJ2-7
ASSWGGQGYEQY
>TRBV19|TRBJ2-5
ASSMWIGATETQY
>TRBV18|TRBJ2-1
ASSPGFRGDNEQF
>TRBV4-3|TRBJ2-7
ASSQDSLSYEQY
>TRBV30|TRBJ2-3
AWSSGTGNADTQY
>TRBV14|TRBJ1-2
ASSQGPYGGGDDGYT
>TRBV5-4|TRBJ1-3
ASSGTGGSDNTIY